This T cell receptor beta chain comes out of a study of somatic mutations in cytotoxic T cells in rheumatoid arthritis. The repertoire was sequenced with immunoSEQ multiplex PCR; TCRdb's copy has only in-frame clones and lacks some. The sample includes approximately 17,000 clones, about four fifths of them seen just once. About this clone: Antigen unknown.

V gave up 0 bases and J gave up 5 bases, with 5 bases separating them. CDR3 length equals 12 residues. The germline CDR1 and CDR2 sequences are SGHRS and YFSETQ. The study's findings and limits: Greater age accompanied higher CD8+ clonality in rheumatoid arthritis patients, a pattern that was absent in healthy controls.

Sample: CD8+ T cells sorted from blood. The V gene is TRBV5-1, the J gene TRBJ2-5; D is uncertain. The sequence was obtained from an adult with rheumatoid arthritis. In nucleotides, the CDR3 is TGCGCCAGCAGCTTGGATGTGGAGACCCAGTACTTC. Residues: CASSLDVETQYF.